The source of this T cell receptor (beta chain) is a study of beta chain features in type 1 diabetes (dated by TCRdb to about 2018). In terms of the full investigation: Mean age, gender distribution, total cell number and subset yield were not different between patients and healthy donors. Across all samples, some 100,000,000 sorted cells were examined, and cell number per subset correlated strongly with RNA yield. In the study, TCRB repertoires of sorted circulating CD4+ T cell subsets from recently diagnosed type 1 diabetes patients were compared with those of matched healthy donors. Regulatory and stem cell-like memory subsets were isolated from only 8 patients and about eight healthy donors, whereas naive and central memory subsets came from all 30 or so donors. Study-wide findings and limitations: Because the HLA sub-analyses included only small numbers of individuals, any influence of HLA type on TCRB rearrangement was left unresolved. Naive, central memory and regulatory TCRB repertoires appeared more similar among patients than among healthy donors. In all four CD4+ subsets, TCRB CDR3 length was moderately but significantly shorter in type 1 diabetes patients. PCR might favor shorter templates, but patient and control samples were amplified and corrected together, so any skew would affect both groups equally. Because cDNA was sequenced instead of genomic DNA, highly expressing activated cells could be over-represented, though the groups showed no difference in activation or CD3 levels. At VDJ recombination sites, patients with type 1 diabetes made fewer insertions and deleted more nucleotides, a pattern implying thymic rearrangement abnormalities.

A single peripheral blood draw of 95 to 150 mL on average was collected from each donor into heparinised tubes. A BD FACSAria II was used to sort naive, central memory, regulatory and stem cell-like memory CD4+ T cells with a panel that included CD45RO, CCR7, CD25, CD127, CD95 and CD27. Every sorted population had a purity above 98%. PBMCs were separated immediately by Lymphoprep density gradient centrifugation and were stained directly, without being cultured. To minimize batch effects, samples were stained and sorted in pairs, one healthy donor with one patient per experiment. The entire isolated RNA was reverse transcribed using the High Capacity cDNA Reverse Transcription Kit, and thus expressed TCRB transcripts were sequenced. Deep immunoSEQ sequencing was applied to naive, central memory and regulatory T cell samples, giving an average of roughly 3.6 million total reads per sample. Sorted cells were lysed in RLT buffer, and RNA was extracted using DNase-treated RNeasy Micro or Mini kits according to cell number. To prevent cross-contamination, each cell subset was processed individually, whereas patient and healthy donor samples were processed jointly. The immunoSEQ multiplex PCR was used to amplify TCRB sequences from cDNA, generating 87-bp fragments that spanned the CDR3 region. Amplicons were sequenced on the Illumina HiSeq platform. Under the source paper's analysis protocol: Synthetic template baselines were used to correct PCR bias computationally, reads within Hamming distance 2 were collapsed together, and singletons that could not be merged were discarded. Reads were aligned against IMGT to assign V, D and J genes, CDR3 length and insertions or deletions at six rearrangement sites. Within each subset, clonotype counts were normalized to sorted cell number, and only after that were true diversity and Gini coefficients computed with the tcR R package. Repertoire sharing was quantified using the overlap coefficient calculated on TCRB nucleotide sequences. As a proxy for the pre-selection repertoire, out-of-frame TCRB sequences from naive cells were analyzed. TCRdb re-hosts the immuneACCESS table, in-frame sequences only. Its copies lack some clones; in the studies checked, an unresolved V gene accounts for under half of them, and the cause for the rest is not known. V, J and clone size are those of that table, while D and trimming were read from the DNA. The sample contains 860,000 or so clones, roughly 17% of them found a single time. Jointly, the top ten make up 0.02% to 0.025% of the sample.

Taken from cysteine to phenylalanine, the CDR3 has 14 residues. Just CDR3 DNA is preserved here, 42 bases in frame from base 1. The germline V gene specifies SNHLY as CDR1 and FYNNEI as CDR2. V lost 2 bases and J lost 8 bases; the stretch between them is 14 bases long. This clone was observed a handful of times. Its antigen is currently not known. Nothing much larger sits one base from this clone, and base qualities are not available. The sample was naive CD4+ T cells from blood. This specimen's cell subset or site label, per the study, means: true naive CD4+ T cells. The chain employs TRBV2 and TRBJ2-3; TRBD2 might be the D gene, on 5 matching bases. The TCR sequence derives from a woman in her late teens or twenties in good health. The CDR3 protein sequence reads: CASSENTGKGTQYF. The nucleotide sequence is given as TGTGCCAGCAGTGAAAATACGGGGAAGGGTACGCAGTATTTT.